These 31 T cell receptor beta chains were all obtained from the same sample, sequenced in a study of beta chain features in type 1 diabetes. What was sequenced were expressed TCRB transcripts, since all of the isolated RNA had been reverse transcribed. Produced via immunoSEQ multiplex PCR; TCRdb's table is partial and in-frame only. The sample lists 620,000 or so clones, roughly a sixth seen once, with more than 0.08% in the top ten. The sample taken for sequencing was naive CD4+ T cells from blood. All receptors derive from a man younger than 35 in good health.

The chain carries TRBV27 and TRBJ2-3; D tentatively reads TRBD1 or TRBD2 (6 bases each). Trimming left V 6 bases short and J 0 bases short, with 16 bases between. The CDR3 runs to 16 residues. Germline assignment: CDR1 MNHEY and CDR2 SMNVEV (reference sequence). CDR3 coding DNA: TGTGCCAGCAGACCGTGGGGGGCACGTAGCACAGATACGCAGTATTTT. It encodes CASRPWGARSTDTQYF.

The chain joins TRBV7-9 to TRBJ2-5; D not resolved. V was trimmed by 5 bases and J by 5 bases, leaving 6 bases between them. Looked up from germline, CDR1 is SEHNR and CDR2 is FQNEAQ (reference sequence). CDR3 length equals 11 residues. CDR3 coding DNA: TGTGCCAGCAGCACTACGGAGACCCAGTACTTC. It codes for CASSTTETQYF. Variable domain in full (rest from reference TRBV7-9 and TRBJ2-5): DTGVSQNPRHKITKRGQNVTFRCDPISEHNRLYWYRQTLGQGPEFLTYFQNEAQLEKSRLLSDRFSAERPKGSFSTLEIQRTEQGDSAMYLCASSTTETQYFGPGTRLLVL.

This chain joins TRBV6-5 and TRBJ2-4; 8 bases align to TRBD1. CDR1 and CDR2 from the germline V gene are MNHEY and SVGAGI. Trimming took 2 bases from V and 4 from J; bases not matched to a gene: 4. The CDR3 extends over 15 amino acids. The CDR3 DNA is TGTGCCAGCAGTTACACGGGACAGGCAAAAAACATTCAGTACTTC. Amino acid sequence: CASSYTGQAKNIQYF.

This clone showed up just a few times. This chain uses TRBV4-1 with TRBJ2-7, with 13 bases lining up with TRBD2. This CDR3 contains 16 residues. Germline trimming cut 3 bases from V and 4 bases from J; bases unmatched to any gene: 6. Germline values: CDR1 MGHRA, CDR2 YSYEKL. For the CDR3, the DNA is TGCGCCAGCAGCCAGGCGACTAGCGGGAGGAGATACGAGCAGTACTTC. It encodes CASSQATSGRRYEQYF.

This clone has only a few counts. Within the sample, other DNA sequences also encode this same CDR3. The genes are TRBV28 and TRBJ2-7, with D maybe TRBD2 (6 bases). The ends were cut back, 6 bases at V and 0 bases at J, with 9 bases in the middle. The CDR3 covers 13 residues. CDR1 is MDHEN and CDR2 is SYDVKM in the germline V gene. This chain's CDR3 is CASRPGSSYEQYF. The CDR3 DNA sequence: TGTGCCAGCAGGCCCGGGAGCTCCTACGAGCAGTACTTC. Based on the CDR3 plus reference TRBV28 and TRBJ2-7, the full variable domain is DVKVTQSSRYLVKRTGEKVFLECVQDMDHENMFWYRQDPGLGLRLIYFSYDVKMKEKGDIPEGYSVSREKKERFSLILESASTNQTSMYLCASRPGSSYEQYFGPGTRLTVT.

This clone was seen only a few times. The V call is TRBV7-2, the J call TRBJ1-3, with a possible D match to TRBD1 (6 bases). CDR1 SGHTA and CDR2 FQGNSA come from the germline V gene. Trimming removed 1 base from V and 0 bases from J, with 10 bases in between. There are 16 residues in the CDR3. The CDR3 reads CASSLETGTSGNTIYF. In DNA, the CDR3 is TGTGCCAGCAGCTTAGAGACAGGAACCTCTGGAAACACCATATATTTT.

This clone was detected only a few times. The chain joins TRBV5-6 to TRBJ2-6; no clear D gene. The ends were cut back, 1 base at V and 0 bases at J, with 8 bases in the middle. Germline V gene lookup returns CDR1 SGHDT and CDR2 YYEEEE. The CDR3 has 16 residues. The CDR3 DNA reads TGTGCCAGCAGCTTGCGATTTGGCTCTGGGGCCAACGTCCTGACTTTC. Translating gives CASSLRFGSGANVLTF.

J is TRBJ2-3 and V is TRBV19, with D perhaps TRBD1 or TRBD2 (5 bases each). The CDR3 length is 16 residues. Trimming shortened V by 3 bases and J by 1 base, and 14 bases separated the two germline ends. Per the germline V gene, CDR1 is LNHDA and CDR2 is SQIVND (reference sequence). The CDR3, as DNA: TGTGCCAGTAGTATCGGCCAGGGAGATCGCACAGATACGCAGTATTTT. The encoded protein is CASSIGQGDRTDTQYF.

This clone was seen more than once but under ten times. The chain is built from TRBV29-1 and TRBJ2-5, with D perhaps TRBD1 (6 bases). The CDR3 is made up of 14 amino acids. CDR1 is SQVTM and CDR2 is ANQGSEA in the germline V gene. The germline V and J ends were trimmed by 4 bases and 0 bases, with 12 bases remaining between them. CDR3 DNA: TGCAGCGTTGTCCCCAGGGGCCACCAAGAGACCCAGTACTTC. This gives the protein CSVVPRGHQETQYF.

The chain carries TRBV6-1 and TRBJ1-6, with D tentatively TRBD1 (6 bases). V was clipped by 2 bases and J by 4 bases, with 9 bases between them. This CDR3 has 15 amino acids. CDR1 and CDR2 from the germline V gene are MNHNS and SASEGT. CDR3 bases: TGTGCCAGCAGTGAATTGGGGGCGTATAATTCACCCCTCCACTTT. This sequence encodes CASSELGAYNSPLHF.

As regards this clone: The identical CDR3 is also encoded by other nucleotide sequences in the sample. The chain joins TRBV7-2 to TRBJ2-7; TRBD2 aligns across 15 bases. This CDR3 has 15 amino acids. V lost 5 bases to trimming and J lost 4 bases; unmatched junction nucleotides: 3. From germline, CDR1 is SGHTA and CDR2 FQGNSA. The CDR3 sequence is CASSLGTSGRYEQYF. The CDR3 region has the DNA TGTGCCAGCAGCCTCGGGACTAGCGGGAGGTACGAGCAGTACTTC.

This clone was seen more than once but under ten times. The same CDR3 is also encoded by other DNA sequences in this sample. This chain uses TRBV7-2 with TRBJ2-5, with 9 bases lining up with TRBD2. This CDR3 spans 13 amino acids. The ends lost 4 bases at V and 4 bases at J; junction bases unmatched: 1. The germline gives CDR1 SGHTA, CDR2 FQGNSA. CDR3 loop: CASSSGLAETQYF. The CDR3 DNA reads TGTGCCAGCAGCTCGGGACTAGCAGAGACCCAGTACTTC.

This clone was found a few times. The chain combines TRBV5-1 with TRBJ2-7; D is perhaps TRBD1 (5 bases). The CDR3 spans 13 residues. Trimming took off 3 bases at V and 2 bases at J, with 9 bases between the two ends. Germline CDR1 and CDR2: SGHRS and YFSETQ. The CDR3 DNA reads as TGCGCCAGCAGCTCCTGGACAACCTACGAGCAGTACTTC. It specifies CASSSWTTYEQYF.

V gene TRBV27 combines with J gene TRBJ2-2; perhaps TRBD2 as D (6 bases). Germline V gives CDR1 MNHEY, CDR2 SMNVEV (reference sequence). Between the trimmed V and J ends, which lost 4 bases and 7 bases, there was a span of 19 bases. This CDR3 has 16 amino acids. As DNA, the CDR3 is TGTGCCAGCAGTTCCTCCGGGAGCTTAGGACACGGGGAGCTGTTTTTT. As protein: CASSSSGSLGHGELFF.

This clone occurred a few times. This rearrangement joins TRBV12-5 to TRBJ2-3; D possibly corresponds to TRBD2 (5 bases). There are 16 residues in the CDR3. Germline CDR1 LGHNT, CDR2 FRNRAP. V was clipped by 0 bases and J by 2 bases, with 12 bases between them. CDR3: CASGLVLDRITDTQYF. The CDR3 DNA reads TGTGCTAGTGGTTTGGTACTAGACCGAATCACAGATACGCAGTATTTT.

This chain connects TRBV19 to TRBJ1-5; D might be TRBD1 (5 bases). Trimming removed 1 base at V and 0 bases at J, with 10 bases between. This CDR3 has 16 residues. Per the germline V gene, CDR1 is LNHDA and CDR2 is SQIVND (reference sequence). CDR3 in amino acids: CASSIGQGYSNQPQHF. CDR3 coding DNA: TGTGCCAGTAGTATAGGTCAGGGTTATAGCAATCAGCCCCAGCATTTT. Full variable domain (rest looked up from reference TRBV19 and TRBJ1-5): DGGITQSPKYLFRKEGQNVTLSCEQNLNHDAMYWYRQDPGQGLRLIYYSQIVNDFQKGDIAEGYSVSREKKESFPLTVTSAQKNPTAFYLCASSIGQGYSNQPQHFGDGTRLSIL.

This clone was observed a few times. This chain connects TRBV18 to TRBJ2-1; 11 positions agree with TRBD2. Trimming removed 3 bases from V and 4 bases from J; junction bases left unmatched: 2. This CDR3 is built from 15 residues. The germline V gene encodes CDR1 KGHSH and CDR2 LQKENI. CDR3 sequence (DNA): TGTGCCAGCTCACCGACTAGCGGGGCATACAATGAGCAGTTCTTC. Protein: CASSPTSGAYNEQFF.

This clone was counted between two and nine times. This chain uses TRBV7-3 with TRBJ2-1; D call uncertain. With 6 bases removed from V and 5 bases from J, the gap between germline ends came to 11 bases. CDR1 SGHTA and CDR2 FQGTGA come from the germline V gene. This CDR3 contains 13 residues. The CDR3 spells CASSSRGHNEQFF. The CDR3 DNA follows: TGTGCCAGCAGTAGTAGAGGACACAATGAGCAGTTCTTC.

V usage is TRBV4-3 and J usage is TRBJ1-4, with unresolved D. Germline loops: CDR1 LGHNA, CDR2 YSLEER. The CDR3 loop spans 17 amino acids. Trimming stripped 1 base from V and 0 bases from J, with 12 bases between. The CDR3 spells CASSQGTYTATNEKLFF. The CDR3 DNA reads TGCGCCAGCAGCCAAGGGACGTACACTGCAACTAATGAAAAACTGTTTTTT.

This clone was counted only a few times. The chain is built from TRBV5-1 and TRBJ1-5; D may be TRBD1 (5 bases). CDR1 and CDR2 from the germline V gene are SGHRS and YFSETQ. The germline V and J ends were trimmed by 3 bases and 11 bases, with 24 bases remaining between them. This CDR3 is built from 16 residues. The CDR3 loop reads CASSYNSDTPPTSQHF. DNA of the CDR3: TGCGCCAGCAGCTACAATTCGGACACCCCACCTACGTCCCAGCATTTT.

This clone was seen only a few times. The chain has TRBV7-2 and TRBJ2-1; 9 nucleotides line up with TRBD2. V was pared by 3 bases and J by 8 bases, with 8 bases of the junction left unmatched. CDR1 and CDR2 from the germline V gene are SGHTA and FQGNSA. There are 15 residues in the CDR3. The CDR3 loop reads CASSLLAGSAHEQFF. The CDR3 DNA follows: TGTGCCAGCAGCTTGCTAGCGGGATCAGCCCATGAGCAGTTCTTC.

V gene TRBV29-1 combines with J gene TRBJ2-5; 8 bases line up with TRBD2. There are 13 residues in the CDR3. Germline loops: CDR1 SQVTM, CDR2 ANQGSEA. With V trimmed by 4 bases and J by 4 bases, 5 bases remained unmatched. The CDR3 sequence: CSVVREGRETQYF. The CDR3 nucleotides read TGCAGCGTTGTACGGGAGGGCCGAGAGACCCAGTACTTC.

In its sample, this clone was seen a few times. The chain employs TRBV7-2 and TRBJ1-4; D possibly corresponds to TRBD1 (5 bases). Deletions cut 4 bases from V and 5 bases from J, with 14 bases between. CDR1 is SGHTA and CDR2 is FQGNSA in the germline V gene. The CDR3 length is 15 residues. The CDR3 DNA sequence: TGTGCCAGCAGCTCCAGGACATCTCTCAATGAAAAACTGTTTTTT. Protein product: CASSSRTSLNEKLFF.

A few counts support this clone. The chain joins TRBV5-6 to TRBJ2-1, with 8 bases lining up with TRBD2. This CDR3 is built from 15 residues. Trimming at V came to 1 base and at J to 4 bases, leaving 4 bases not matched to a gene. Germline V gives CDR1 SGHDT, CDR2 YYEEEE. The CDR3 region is CASSLPSGPYNEQFF. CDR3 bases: TGTGCCAGCAGCTTGCCTAGCGGGCCTTACAATGAGCAGTTCTTC.

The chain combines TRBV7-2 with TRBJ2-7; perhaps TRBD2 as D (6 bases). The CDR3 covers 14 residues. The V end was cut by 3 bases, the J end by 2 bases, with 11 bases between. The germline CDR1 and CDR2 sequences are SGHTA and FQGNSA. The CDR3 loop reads CASSFTWGAYEQYF. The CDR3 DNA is TGTGCCAGCAGCTTTACTTGGGGGGCCTACGAGCAGTACTTC.

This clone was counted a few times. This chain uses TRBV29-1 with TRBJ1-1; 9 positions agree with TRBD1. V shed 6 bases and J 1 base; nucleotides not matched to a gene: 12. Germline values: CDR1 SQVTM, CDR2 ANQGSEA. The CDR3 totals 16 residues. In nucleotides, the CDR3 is TGCAGCGTCCGTCCCGGGGGGACAGGGACGAACACTGAAGCTTTCTTT. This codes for CSVRPGGTGTNTEAFF.

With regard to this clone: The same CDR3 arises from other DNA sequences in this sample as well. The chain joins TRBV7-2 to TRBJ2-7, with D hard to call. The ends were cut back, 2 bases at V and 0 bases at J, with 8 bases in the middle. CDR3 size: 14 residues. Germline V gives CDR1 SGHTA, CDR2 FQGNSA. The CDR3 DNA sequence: TGTGCCAGCAGCTTAACTGGTGGCTCCTACGAGCAGTACTTC. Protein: CASSLTGGSYEQYF.

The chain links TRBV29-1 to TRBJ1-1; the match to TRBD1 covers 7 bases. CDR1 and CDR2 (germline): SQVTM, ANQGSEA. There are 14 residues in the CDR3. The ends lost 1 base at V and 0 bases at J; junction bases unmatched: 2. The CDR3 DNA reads TGCAGCGTTGAAGGCGACAGGGTGAACACTGAAGCTTTCTTT. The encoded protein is CSVEGDRVNTEAFF.

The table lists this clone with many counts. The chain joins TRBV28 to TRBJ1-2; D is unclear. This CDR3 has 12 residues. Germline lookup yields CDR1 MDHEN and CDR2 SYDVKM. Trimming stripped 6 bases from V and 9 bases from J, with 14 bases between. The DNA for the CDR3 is TGTGCCAGCAGCCCTCGTAGGTGGAGCTACACCTTC. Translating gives CASSPRRWSYTF.

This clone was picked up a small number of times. The CDR3 sequence: CASSLGQGAQETQYF. The CDR3 DNA follows: TGCGCCAGCAGCTTGGGGCAGGGGGCTCAAGAGACCCAGTACTTC. The chain links TRBV5-1 to TRBJ2-5; 8 nucleotides align to TRBD1. This CDR3 contains 15 residues. Germline loops: CDR1 SGHRS, CDR2 YFSETQ. Trimming took 0 bases from V and 2 from J; bases not matched to a gene: 3.

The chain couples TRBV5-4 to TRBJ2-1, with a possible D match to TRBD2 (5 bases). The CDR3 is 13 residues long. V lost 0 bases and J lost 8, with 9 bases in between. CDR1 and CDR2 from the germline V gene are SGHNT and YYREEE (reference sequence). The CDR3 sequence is CASSLGRSDEQFF. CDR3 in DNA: TGTGCCAGCAGCTTGGGGAGGTCCGATGAGCAGTTCTTC.